These 30 T cell receptor beta chains came from one sample sequenced in a study of T cell responses to AZD1222 COVID-19 vaccine. Sequencing was performed with immunoSEQ multiplex PCR; in TCRdb, only in-frame clones are kept and a portion is missing. The sample has some 200,000 clones; around 92% are singletons. This sample comprised peripheral blood, obtained on day 0 of AZD1222 vaccination. All receptors come from an adult in good health.

The gene calls are TRBV28 and TRBJ1-1; 8 nucleotides align to TRBD1. V dropped 3 bases and J dropped 0; count of bases not matched to a gene: 12. In germline, CDR1 is MDHEN, CDR2 SYDVKM. The length of the CDR3 is 18 residues. For the CDR3, the DNA is TGTGCCAGCAGTTTTGATCAGGGGGCTCGACTTATGAACACTGAAGCTTTCTTT. The encoded protein is CASSFDQGARLMNTEAFF.

The chain has TRBV30 and TRBJ1-2; the D is unclear. Germline V gene data show CDR1 as GTSNPN and CDR2 as SVGIG (reference sequence). The V end lost 1 base, the J end lost 2 bases, and 8 bases lay between the germline ends. The CDR3 is made up of 13 amino acids. CDR3 in DNA: TGTGCCTGGAGTGCCCAAGACAACTATGGCTACACCTTC. It yields the protein CAWSAQDNYGYTF.

The chain recombines TRBV6-2 or TRBV6-3 with TRBJ2-1; D remains unclear. CDR3 length equals 12 residues. The germline V gene has CDR1 MNHEY and CDR2 SVGEGT. Trimming cost V 5 bases and J 8 bases, with 10 bases left between them. CDR3 region: CASSPPTDEQFF. The CDR3 nucleotides are TGTGCCAGCAGTCCCCCTACGGATGAGCAGTTCTTC.

CDR3 amino acids: CASLDRAAGNTIYF. The CDR3 region has the DNA TGTGCCAGTTTGGATAGGGCGGCCGGAAACACCATATATTTT. The chain employs TRBV6-5 and TRBJ1-3; no clear D gene. This CDR3 spans 14 amino acids. Germline V lookup: CDR1 MNHEY, CDR2 SVGAGI. Trimming removed 9 bases from V and 4 bases from J, with 16 bases in between.

The chain carries TRBV27 and TRBJ1-1, with 7 positions matching TRBD1. The CDR3 contains 13 residues. Germline loops: CDR1 MNHEY, CDR2 SMNVEV (reference sequence). V dropped 5 bases and J dropped 3; count of bases not matched to a gene: 3. The CDR3 region has the DNA TGTGCCAGCAGTAGCAGGGGGTACACTGAAGCTTTCTTT. Its translation: CASSSRGYTEAFF.

V usage is TRBV28 and J usage is TRBJ1-6; 9 bases are a match to TRBD1. V gave up 6 bases and J gave up 14 bases; unmatched junction bases: 11. This CDR3 contains 14 residues. The germline CDR1 and CDR2 sequences are MDHEN and SYDVKM. Written as DNA, the CDR3 is TGTGCCAGCAGCAGCGGGACAGGGAGCAGGACCCTCCACTTT. It encodes CASSSGTGSRTLHF.

The chain carries TRBV4-3 and TRBJ2-2; TRBD2 might be the D (5 bases). The CDR3 extends over 16 amino acids. Germline V gives CDR1 LGHNA, CDR2 YSLEER. Trimming left V 4 bases short and J 3 bases short, with 15 bases between. The CDR3 spells CASSPRAQRHTGELFF. CDR3 in DNA: TGCGCCAGCAGCCCCCGCGCCCAGCGGCACACCGGGGAGCTGTTTTTT.

The chain employs TRBV28 and TRBJ1-6; the match to TRBD1 covers 7 bases. J was trimmed by 0 bases and V by 4 bases; bases with no gene match: 9. Germline V gene sequence: CDR1 MDHEN, CDR2 SYDVKM. The CDR3 covers 18 residues. For the CDR3, the DNA is TGTGCCAGCAGTTCCCTCAGGGGGAAGAGCTCCTATAATTCACCCCTCCACTTT. Residues: CASSSLRGKSSYNSPLHF.

This sequence joins TRBV5-1 and TRBJ2-1, with 7 bases that match TRBD2. This CDR3 is built from 13 residues. J lost 8 bases, V lost 5 bases, and 7 bases had no gene match. Germline assignment: CDR1 SGHRS and CDR2 YFSETQ. The DNA of the CDR3 is TGCGCCAGCAGGCCGACTAGCTTAGATGAGCAGTTCTTC. Protein: CASRPTSLDEQFF.

The genes are TRBV4-3 and TRBJ1-6, with D perhaps matching TRBD1 (6 bases). V lost 0 bases to trimming and J lost 8 bases, with 17 bases between them. The CDR3 runs 17 residues. CDR1 is LGHNA and CDR2 is YSLEER in the germline V gene. CDR3 amino acids: CASSQDRTGTFYSPLHF. The CDR3 DNA reads as TGCGCCAGCAGCCAAGATAGGACCGGGACATTTTATTCACCCCTCCACTTT.

As concerns this clone: Other DNA sequences of this sample code for an identical CDR3. V gene TRBV3-1 (or the pseudogene TRBV3-2) combines with J gene TRBJ1-1, with D perhaps matching TRBD1 (6 bases). V was trimmed by 1 base and J by 1 base, leaving 10 bases between them. The CDR3 loop spans 15 amino acids. CDR1 LGHDT and CDR2 YNNKEL come from the germline V gene (reference sequence). In DNA, the CDR3 is TGTGCCAGCAGCCAAGGGGGGGCCCAGAACACTGAAGCTTTCTTT. This codes for CASSQGGAQNTEAFF.

The CDR3 region is CASSQSQGTGQPQHF. The CDR3 nucleotides read TGCGCCAGCAGTCAGTCCCAGGGTACCGGTCAGCCCCAGCATTTT. The chain links TRBV23-1 to TRBJ1-5; the D gene is possibly TRBD1 (5 bases). TRBV23-1 is an ORF for which the function is uncertain. The CDR3 covers 15 residues. The V end was cut by 3 bases, the J end by 6 bases, with 15 bases between.

V usage is TRBV2 and J usage is TRBJ1-1, with D hard to call. The V and J ends lost 5 bases and 0 bases respectively, with 10 bases between them. The CDR3 extends over 14 amino acids. CDR1 SNHLY and CDR2 FYNNEI come from the germline V gene. CDR3 nucleotides: TGTGCCAGCAGTCTGACACAATTGAACACTGAAGCTTTCTTT. Translation: CASSLTQLNTEAFF. The full variable domain, rest sourced from reference TRBV2 and TRBJ1-1, is EPEVTQTPSHQVTQMGQEVILRCVPISNHLYFYWYRQILGQKVEFLVSFYNNEISEKSEIFDDQFSVERPDGSNFTLKIRSTKLEDSAMYFCASSLTQLNTEAFFGQGTRLTVV.

The CDR3 region is CAASKTSEYNEQFF. The CDR3 region has the DNA TGTGCCGCGTCGAAGACTAGCGAATACAATGAGCAGTTCTTC. V gene TRBV6-5 combines with J gene TRBJ2-1; 8 bases align to TRBD2. The germline gives CDR1 MNHEY, CDR2 SVGAGI. The CDR3 totals 14 residues. V shed 11 bases, J shed 4 bases, and the junction held 10 bases outside the gene matches.

CDR3 sequence (DNA): TGTGCCAGCAGTTGGGGACAGGGGGTCGCACCCCTCCACTTT. Protein sequence: CASSWGQGVAPLHF. The chain employs TRBV27 and TRBJ1-6, with 11 bases lining up with TRBD1. Germline V gene data show CDR1 as MNHEY and CDR2 as SMNVEV (reference sequence). V dropped 4 bases and J dropped 11; count of bases not matched to a gene: 4. CDR3 length: 14 residues.

The chain links TRBV5-5 to TRBJ1-2; TRBD1 matches at 8 bases. This CDR3 contains 16 residues. V lost 4 bases and J lost 1; bases outside the gene matches: 9. Germline lookup yields CDR1 SGHKS and CDR2 YYEKEE (reference sequence). The CDR3 loop reads CASSPDRVLINYGYTF. In DNA, the CDR3 is TGTGCCAGCAGCCCGGACAGGGTACTAATTAACTATGGCTACACCTTC.

This sequence joins TRBV5-1 and TRBJ2-1; TRBD2 agrees at 14 bases. V dropped 2 bases and J dropped 8; count of bases not matched to a gene: 15. The CDR3 runs 19 residues. Germline CDR1 is SGHRS and CDR2 is YFSETQ. The CDR3 is CASSFDLRGLAGVGDEQFF. The DNA for the CDR3 is TGCGCCAGCAGCTTTGACCTCAGGGGACTAGCGGGAGTTGGAGATGAGCAGTTCTTC.

This clone came up once. V gene TRBV6-5 combines with J gene TRBJ2-6; no clear D gene. The length of the CDR3 is 14 residues. Looked up from germline, CDR1 is MNHEY and CDR2 is SVGAGI. Trimming took off 7 bases at V and 0 bases at J, with 7 bases between the two ends. CDR3 bases: TGTGCCAGCACTCGAGGCTCTGGGGCCAACGTCCTGACTTTC. This translates into CASTRGSGANVLTF.

J is TRBJ2-1 and V is TRBV6-6, with TRBD2 matching over 9 bases. Germline lookup yields CDR1 MNHNY and CDR2 SVGAGI (reference sequence). The V segment lost 0 bases and the J segment 3 bases; nucleotides outside the gene matches: 3. CDR3 size: 16 residues. The CDR3 reads CASSYSLAGVYNEQFF. CDR3 DNA: TGTGCCAGCAGTTACTCCTTAGCGGGAGTCTACAATGAGCAGTTCTTC.

V usage is TRBV12-3 or TRBV12-4 and J usage is TRBJ1-1; TRBD1 might be the D (5 bases). V lost 5 bases and J lost 10, with 17 bases in between. The CDR3 is 13 amino acids. The chain's CDR3 is CASSRDGPKGAFF. DNA for the CDR3: TGTGCCAGCAGTCGGGACGGACCCAAGGGAGCTTTCTTT.

The rearrangement joins TRBV20-1 to TRBJ2-1, with D hard to call. The CDR3 covers 13 residues. Looked up from germline, CDR1 is DFQATT and CDR2 is SNEGSKA (reference sequence). V lost 3 bases and J 3 bases, leaving 9 bases between the germline ends. CDR3 region: CSASMRNYNEQFF. CDR3 coding DNA: TGCAGTGCTAGTATGCGGAACTACAATGAGCAGTTCTTC.

This chain links TRBV27 with TRBJ1-6; possible D gene TRBD1, 6 bases. The CDR3 length is 15 residues. V dropped 2 bases and J dropped 16 bases, with 21 bases sitting between them. From germline, CDR1 is MNHEY and CDR2 SMNVEV (reference sequence). This chain's CDR3 is CASSLGGVGPFSLHF. In DNA form, the CDR3 reads TGTGCCAGCAGTTTAGGGGGCGTTGGGCCGTTTAGTCTCCACTTT.

CDR3 protein: CASRWDRGLNTEAFF. In DNA form, the CDR3 reads TGTGCCAGCCGGTGGGACAGGGGTTTGAACACTGAAGCTTTCTTT. The rearrangement links TRBV2 to TRBJ1-1; TRBD1 matches at 10 bases. The CDR3 consists of 15 residues. The germline gives CDR1 SNHLY, CDR2 FYNNEI. After removal of 8 bases from V and 0 bases from J, the junction contained 6 bases not matched to a gene.

J is TRBJ2-2 and V is TRBV7-2; D ambiguous. Between the trimmed V and J ends, which lost 2 bases and 2 bases, there was a span of 15 bases. The germline gives CDR1 SGHTA, CDR2 FQGNSA. The CDR3 runs 17 residues. The CDR3 reads CASSLRAGILNTGELFF. DNA of the CDR3: TGTGCCAGCAGCTTAAGGGCCGGAATCCTTAACACCGGGGAGCTGTTTTTT.

This sequence joins TRBV5-6 and TRBJ2-1, with 9 bases lining up with TRBD2. The J segment lost 2 bases and the V segment lost 4 bases, leaving 4 bases of the junction unmatched. The CDR3 loop spans 15 amino acids. CDR1 is SGHDT and CDR2 is YYEEEE in the germline V gene. The CDR3, as DNA: TGTGCCAGCAGCGGGGGACTAGCCCCCTACAATGAGCAGTTCTTC. This translates into CASSGGLAPYNEQFF.

V usage is TRBV5-4 and J usage is TRBJ2-1; tentative D call: TRBD2 (6 bases). CDR1 SGHNT and CDR2 YYREEE come from the germline V gene (reference sequence). This CDR3 has 14 amino acids. V was pared by 4 bases and J by 9 bases, with 17 bases between. Here the CDR3 reads CASSPSSVWGEQFF. The CDR3 DNA follows: TGTGCCAGCAGCCCCTCTAGCGTGTGGGGTGAGCAGTTCTTC.

The chain joins TRBV4-3 to TRBJ1-2; D unresolved. This CDR3 region has 15 residues. V dropped 0 bases and J dropped 0 bases, with 8 bases sitting between them. CDR1 and CDR2 from the germline V gene are LGHNA and YSLEER. The CDR3 bases are TGCGCCAGCAGCCAAGATTACAGCCCTAACTATGGCTACACCTTC. It translates to CASSQDYSPNYGYTF.

In nucleotides, the CDR3 is TGTGCCTGGAGCCCTAAAGGGGGAGTTGGCTACACCTTC. Translating gives CAWSPKGGVGYTF. The rearrangement uses TRBV30 and TRBJ1-2; the D gene is possibly TRBD1 (6 bases). V was shortened by 3 bases and J by 7 bases, with 15 bases between the two germline ends. The CDR3 runs to 13 residues. Per germline, CDR1 GTSNPN and CDR2 SVGIG (reference sequence).

The rearrangement links TRBV11-2 to TRBJ2-1, with TRBD2 matching 7 bases. The V segment lost 4 bases and the J segment 10 bases; nucleotides outside the gene matches: 10. Germline loops: CDR1 SGHAT, CDR2 FQNNGV. The CDR3 has 14 amino acids. The CDR3 nucleotides are TGTGCCAGCAGCTCCTTGACTAGCAGCTGGGAGCAGTTCTTC. It translates to CASSSLTSSWEQFF.

As DNA, the CDR3 is TGTGCCACCAGCAAGGACTTCGGCGGGGGGCGACACCAGTACTTC. Its protein product is CATSKDFGGGRHQYF. The J gene is TRBJ2-5, the V gene TRBV15, with TRBD2 identical over 8 bases. This CDR3 region has 15 residues. Germline V lookup: CDR1 LNHNV, CDR2 YYDKDF (reference sequence). V trimming: 4 bases; J trimming: 10 bases; junction bases outside the gene matches: 14.